These T cell receptor beta chains were read from a single sample in a study of regulatory T cells in long-lasting Graves disease. From the multiplex PCR reads, TCRdb called clonotypes with MiXCR, one entry per CDR3 protein. The sample lists approximately 470,000 distinct CDR3 sequences; roughly 20% were seen once. The specimen comprised peripheral blood mononuclear cells (PBMCs), sampled when the disease was refractory, from a patient treated with antithyroid drugs. The receptors were gathered from a female donor with Graves disease. Both conserved end residues are part of each CDR3. D genes are given only for firm matches. Size is omitted from some rows. Given values are once, few, many or a class for expanded clones.

v_gene	d_gene	len	abundance	j_gene	CDR3nt	CDR3aa
TRBV2	TRBD1	14	many	TRBJ1-5	TGTGCCAGCAGCACCGGGACAGCCAATCAGCCCCAGCATTTT	CASSTGTANQPQHF
TRBV30	NA	8	many	TRBJ1-1	TGTGCCTGGAGTGAAGCTTTCTTT	CAWSEAFF
TRBV5-6	NA	12	many	TRBJ1-1	TGTGCCAGCAGTTTTGGGGCCACTGAAGCTTTCTTT	CASSFGATEAFF
TRBV28	TRBD2	15	many	TRBJ2-2	TGTGCCAGCAGTTTTAGCGGGATTAACACCGGGGAGCTGTTTTTT	CASSFSGINTGELFF
TRBV4-1	NA	15	once	TRBJ1-5	TGCGCCAGCAGCCAACGGCTGAATAGCAATCAGCCCCAGCATTTT	CASSQRLNSNQPQHF
TRBV14	NA	17	NA	TRBJ2-7	TGTGCCAGCAGCCAAGATATTTTAGGCTCGTACAACTACGAGCAGTACTTC	CASSQDILGSYNYEQYF
TRBV6-5	NA	13	many	TRBJ1-1	TGTGCCAGCAGTTACGGAGGGGGCACTGAAGCTTTCTTT	CASSYGGGTEAFF
TRBV20-1	NA	11	many	TRBJ1-2	TGCAGTGCCGGACGAAACTATGGCTACACCTTC	CSAGRNYGYTF
TRBV12-3/TRBV12-4	TRBD2	16	NA	TRBJ2-1	TGTGCCAGCAGTTTCCGACTAGCGGGAGGTAACAATGAGCAGTTCTTC	CASSFRLAGGNNEQFF
TRBV5-1	TRBD2	19	few	TRBJ2-1	TGCGCCAGCAGCTTGGGGACTAGCGGGAGTTCGGAATCCTACAATGAGCAGTTCTTC	CASSLGTSGSSESYNEQFF
TRBV15	NA	14	NA	TRBJ2-7	TGTGCCACCAGCCCCACCCGGCGGGACTACGAGCAGTACTTC	CATSPTRRDYEQYF
TRBV6-1	TRBD1	15	many	TRBJ2-7	TGTGCCAGCAGTGACGAGACAGGGGTTTTTGGCGAGCAGTACTTC	CASSDETGVFGEQYF
TRBV12-3/TRBV12-4	NA	14	many	TRBJ1-4	TGTGCCAGCAGTTTGCTGGACAGTAATGAAAAACTGTTTTTT	CASSLLDSNEKLFF
TRBV29-1	NA	14	NA	TRBJ2-3	TGCAGCGTTCGGAACGGGATGAGCACAGATACGCAGTATTTT	CSVRNGMSTDTQYF
TRBV30	NA	14	NA	TRBJ1-1	TGTGCCTTTTGGGTCGGGGCCATGGCGGCTGAAGCTTTCTTT	CAFWVGAMAAEAFF
TRBV19	TRBD1	13	NA	TRBJ1-1	TGTGCCAGTAATGGGACAGGGGTCACTGAAGCTTTCTTT	CASNGTGVTEAFF
TRBV20-1	TRBD2	15	NA	TRBJ2-2	TGCAGTGCTCCACGGGATCTAGCGGGATCCGGGGAGCTGTTTTTT	CSAPRDLAGSGELFF
TRBV6-2/TRBV6-3	NA	15	few	TRBJ1-6	TGTGCCAGCAGTTATTACAGTAATAATAATTCACCCCTCCACTTT	CASSYYSNNNSPLHF
TRBV28	NA	16	NA	TRBJ1-1	TGTGCCAGCAGTCCGAGGGACCTGTCAAAGAACACTGAAGCTTTCTTT	CASSPRDLSKNTEAFF
TRBV7-6	NA	16	NA	TRBJ2-1	TGTGCCAGCAGTGAAGAGGTCGGGAGCTCCTACAATGAGCAGTTCTTC	CASSEEVGSSYNEQFF
TRBV7-8	TRBD1	14	NA	TRBJ2-7	TGTGCCAGCAGCATCGACAGGGTGGTGAACGAGCAGTACTTC	CASSIDRVVNEQYF
TRBV7-3	TRBD2	13	many	TRBJ2-2	TGTGCCAGCAGCCGGCGGGGGACCGGGGAGCTGTTTTTT	CASSRRGTGELFF
TRBV6-2/TRBV6-3	NA	15	few	TRBJ1-5	TGTGCCAGCAGTTACCGGACAGTTGGCAATCAGCCCCAGCATTTT	CASSYRTVGNQPQHF